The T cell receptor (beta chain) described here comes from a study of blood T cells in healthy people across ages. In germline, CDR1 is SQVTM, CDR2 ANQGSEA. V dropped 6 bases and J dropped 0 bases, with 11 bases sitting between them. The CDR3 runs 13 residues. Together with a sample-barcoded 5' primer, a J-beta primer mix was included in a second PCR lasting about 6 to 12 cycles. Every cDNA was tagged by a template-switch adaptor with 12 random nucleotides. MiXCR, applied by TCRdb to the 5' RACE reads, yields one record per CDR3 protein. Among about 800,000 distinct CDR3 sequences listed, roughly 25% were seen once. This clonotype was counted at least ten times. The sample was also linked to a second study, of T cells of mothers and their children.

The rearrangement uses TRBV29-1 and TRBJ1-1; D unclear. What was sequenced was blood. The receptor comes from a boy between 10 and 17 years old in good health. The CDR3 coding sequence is TGCAGCGTCGTGGACGGACTGAACACTGAAGCTTTCTTT. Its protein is CSVVDGLNTEAFF.